A single sample is the source of the 23 T cell receptor beta chains below, sequenced in a study of shared clonotypes between healthy human individuals. Sequencing was performed with immunoSEQ multiplex PCR; in TCRdb, only in-frame clones are kept and a portion is missing. The table lists approximately 500,000 clones, less than 96% of them singletons. Sequencing was done on a sample of naive CD4+ T cells sorted from blood. Subset denoted: CD45RA+ positively selected. The receptors stem from a woman in her twenties or thirties in good health.

V is TRBV20-1 and J is TRBJ2-1; D may be TRBD2 (6 bases). V was shortened by 3 bases and J by 13 bases, with 13 bases between the two germline ends. This CDR3 comprises 11 residues. Per germline, CDR1 DFQATT and CDR2 SNEGSKA (reference sequence). Written as DNA, the CDR3 is TGCAGTGCTAGGCTCCGGGACTTACAGTTCTTC. Translating it yields CSARLRDLQFF.

The chain employs TRBV10-2 and TRBJ2-4; TRBD1 matches at 7 bases. V was pared by 5 bases and J by 4 bases, with 11 bases of the junction left unmatched. The CDR3 contains 16 residues. CDR1 and CDR2 (germline): WSHSY, SAAADI. CDR3 amino acids: CASSFRDRGWKNIQYF. CDR3 nucleotides: TGCGCCAGCAGTTTTCGGGACAGAGGATGGAAAAACATTCAGTACTTC.

The chain combines TRBV19 with TRBJ2-1; D remains ambiguous. The CDR3 length is 17 residues. The V end lost 6 bases, the J end lost 0 bases, and 18 bases lay between the germline ends. Germline V gene data show CDR1 as LNHDA and CDR2 as SQIVND (reference sequence). The CDR3 loop is CASSGTPPFGSYNEQFF. The CDR3 DNA follows: TGTGCCAGTAGCGGTACTCCTCCTTTCGGCTCCTACAATGAGCAGTTCTTC.

V gene TRBV30 combines with J gene TRBJ1-1, with D possibly matching TRBD1 (5 bases). The CDR3 has 13 residues. Germline-derived CDR1 and CDR2 are GTSNPN and SVGIG (reference sequence). Trimming took off 2 bases at V and 1 base at J, with 8 bases between the two ends. CDR3 DNA: TGTGCCTGGAGTAAACAGGAGAACACTGAAGCTTTCTTT. Protein sequence: CAWSKQENTEAFF.

The CDR3 DNA is TGTGCCAGCAGTTCCAATGGGGAAGGGAACACTGAAGCTTTCTTT. Translation gives CASSSNGEGNTEAFF. The genes are TRBV28 and TRBJ1-1; D is undetermined. Germline V gives CDR1 MDHEN, CDR2 SYDVKM. CDR3 size: 15 residues. V was shortened by 4 bases and J by 1 base, with 13 bases between the two germline ends. The entire variable domain, with the rest obtained from reference TRBV28 and TRBJ1-1, is as follows: DVKVTQSSRYLVKRTGEKVFLECVQDMDHENMFWYRQDPGLGLRLIYFSYDVKMKEKGDIPEGYSVSREKKERFSLILESASTNQTSMYLCASSSNGEGNTEAFFGQGTRLTVV.

The chain joins TRBV7-2 to TRBJ1-5; D may be TRBD1 (6 bases). In germline, CDR1 is SGHTA, CDR2 FQGNSA. V was cut by 7 bases and J by 4 bases, with 17 bases left in between. The CDR3 has 15 amino acids. CDR3: CASTLVGGGNQPQHF. Here the CDR3 DNA reads TGTGCCAGCACGTTAGTGGGGGGCGGGAATCAGCCCCAGCATTTT.

CDR3 in amino acids: CASSLGQGRNNEQFF. The CDR3 DNA reads TGTGCCAGCAGTTTGGGGCAGGGGAGGAACAATGAGCAGTTCTTC. The rearrangement links TRBV27 to TRBJ2-1; perhaps D is TRBD1 or TRBD2 (6 bases each). Germline CDR1 reads MNHEY; CDR2 reads SMNVEV (reference sequence). Trimming stripped 3 bases from V and 5 bases from J, with 14 bases between. This CDR3 contains 15 residues.

The chain links TRBV11-2 to TRBJ2-7, with 10 bases fitting TRBD2. Germline loops: CDR1 SGHAT, CDR2 FQNNGV. Trimming took 4 bases from V and 2 from J; bases not matched to a gene: 2. This CDR3 comprises 14 residues. The CDR3 region is CASSSLAGTYEQYF. CDR3 nucleotide sequence: TGTGCCAGCAGCTCACTAGCGGGGACCTACGAGCAGTACTTC.

This chain links TRBV19 with TRBJ2-5; TRBD1 matches at 7 bases. The end of the DNA is better explained by TRBJ2-7, so the J call may be wrong. This CDR3 spans 14 amino acids. CDR1 is LNHDA and CDR2 is SQIVND in the germline V gene (reference sequence). The CDR3 spells CASSADRAAYEQYF. The DNA of the CDR3 is TGTGCCAGTAGTGCCGACAGGGCCGCCTACGAGCAGTACTTC.

J is TRBJ1-5 and V is TRBV4-1; D might be TRBD1 (5 bases). This CDR3 region has 18 residues. The germline V gene encodes CDR1 MGHRA and CDR2 YSYEKL. Trimming shortened V by 5 bases and J by 4 bases, and 24 bases separated the two germline ends. The CDR3 DNA sequence: TGCGCCAGCAGCTCCTCAGCCCTGCGGGAGGGGTCAAATCAGCCCCAGCATTTT. Its translation: CASSSSALREGSNQPQHF.

The J gene is TRBJ1-2, the V gene TRBV9; D unresolved. Germline V gene data show CDR1 as SGDLS and CDR2 as YYNGEE. This CDR3 is 13 amino acids long. V was trimmed by 4 bases and J by 1 base, leaving 8 bases between them. CDR3 in DNA: TGTGCCAGCAGCCAAGGGTATAACTATGGCTACACCTTC. Translated: CASSQGYNYGYTF.

This sequence joins TRBV7-9 and TRBJ2-5; D is undetermined. Trimming pared 2 bases from V and 2 bases from J, leaving 9 bases between. In germline, CDR1 is SEHNR, CDR2 FQNEAQ (reference sequence). This CDR3 contains 14 residues. The CDR3 loop reads CASSLLSIQETQYF. CDR3 DNA sequence: TGTGCCAGCAGCTTACTCTCCATACAAGAGACCCAGTACTTC.

This clone was seen a few times. The V and J genes are TRBV6-5 and TRBJ1-1; no firm D call. This CDR3 region has 15 residues. The V end lost 2 bases, the J end lost 2 bases, and 12 bases lay between the germline ends. From germline, CDR1 is MNHEY and CDR2 SVGAGI. The CDR3 DNA sequence: TGTGCCAGCAGTTACGCAGCTGGTAAAAACACTGAAGCTTTCTTT. It translates to CASSYAAGKNTEAFF.

This rearrangement joins TRBV28 to TRBJ1-1, with TRBD1 as a possible D gene (5 bases). This CDR3 spans 13 amino acids. Germline values: CDR1 MDHEN, CDR2 SYDVKM. Trimming took 5 bases from V and 8 from J, leaving 15 bases between them. The CDR3 nucleotides are TGTGCCAGCAGTCCCAGGGTGTCGAGGGAAGCTTTCTTT. It encodes CASSPRVSREAFF. The complete variable domain, with remaining parts taken from reference TRBV28 and TRBJ1-1, reads DVKVTQSSRYLVKRTGEKVFLECVQDMDHENMFWYRQDPGLGLRLIYFSYDVKMKEKGDIPEGYSVSREKKERFSLILESASTNQTSMYLCASSPRVSREAFFGQGTRLTVV.

J is TRBJ2-3 and V is TRBV13; D unresolved. V was pared by 6 bases and J by 2 bases, with 6 bases between. Per the germline V gene, CDR1 is PRHDT and CDR2 is FYEKMQ (reference sequence). This CDR3 region has 12 residues. CDR3 residues: CASRSTTDTQYF. The CDR3 DNA reads as TGTGCCAGCAGATCGACCACAGATACGCAGTATTTT.

The chain is built from TRBV4-2 and TRBJ2-2; D ambiguous. Germline V gives CDR1 LGHNA, CDR2 YNFKEQ. V was pared by 1 base and J by 0 bases, with 9 bases between. CDR3 size: 16 residues. The CDR3 loop is CASSQVGGANTGELFF. The CDR3 nucleotides read TGTGCCAGCAGCCAAGTGGGCGGCGCGAACACCGGGGAGCTGTTTTTT.

The rearrangement links TRBV6-5 to TRBJ1-5, with D possibly TRBD1 on 5 matching bases. Germline V gene sequence: CDR1 MNHEY, CDR2 SVGAGI. The CDR3 contains 14 residues. V lost 2 bases to trimming and J lost 4 bases, with 9 bases between them. The CDR3 bases are TGTGCCAGCAGTTACCAGGGCAGGAATCAGCCCCAGCATTTT. This sequence encodes CASSYQGRNQPQHF.

A few counts support this clone. The chain carries TRBV7-9 and TRBJ2-7; no clear D gene. Germline V gene sequence: CDR1 SEHNR, CDR2 FQNEAQ (reference sequence). The CDR3 is 13 amino acids. Trimming took 5 bases from V and 3 from J, leaving 11 bases between them. CDR3 in amino acids: CASSATGFYEQYF. CDR3 bases: TGTGCCAGCAGCGCCACTGGGTTCTACGAGCAGTACTTC.

The chain is built from TRBV5-1 and TRBJ1-4; the D is unclear. The germline CDR1 and CDR2 sequences are SGHRS and YFSETQ. Trimming shortened V by 4 bases and J by 6 bases, and 10 bases separated the two germline ends. The CDR3 has 13 residues. The CDR3 DNA reads TGCGCCAGCAGCAGGTCACATGATGAAAAACTGTTTTTT. It codes for CASSRSHDEKLFF. Filled out from reference TRBV5-1 and TRBJ1-4, the complete variable domain reads KAGVTQTPRYLIKTRGQQVTLSCSPISGHRSVSWYQQTPGQGLQFLFEYFSETQRNKGNFPGRFSGRQFSNSRSEMNVSTLELGDSALYLCASSRSHDEKLFFGSGTQLSVL.

This clone was picked up one time. The gene calls are TRBV29-1 and TRBJ2-5; D unresolved. The CDR3 length is 13 residues. The germline CDR1 and CDR2 sequences are SQVTM and ANQGSEA. Trimming removed 5 bases at V and 5 bases at J, with 15 bases between. This CDR3 reads CSVQISIGETQYF. CDR3 coding DNA: TGCAGCGTTCAGATCTCGATTGGGGAGACCCAGTACTTC.

The chain uses TRBV5-1 and TRBJ2-2, with D unclear. Germline CDR1 and CDR2: SGHRS and YFSETQ. The ends were cut back, 1 base at V and 4 bases at J, with 14 bases in the middle. The CDR3 is 16 amino acids. This chain's CDR3 is CASSLRTAVGTGELFF. The CDR3 nucleotides are TGCGCCAGCAGCTTGAGGACGGCGGTGGGCACCGGGGAGCTGTTTTTT.

CDR3 nucleotides: TGTGCCAGCAGCTTGGGATGGGACAGAACCTACGAGCAGTACTTC. Its translation is CASSLGWDRTYEQYF. The chain is built from TRBV5-8 and TRBJ2-7; 7 nucleotides align to TRBD1. V shed 0 bases and J 2 bases; nucleotides not matched to a gene: 5. The germline gives CDR1 SGHTS, CDR2 YDEGEE. The CDR3 spans 15 residues.

V and J are TRBV9 and TRBJ2-7; the match to TRBD1 covers 7 bases. Trimming cost V 0 bases and J 5 bases; bases outside gene matches: 8. The CDR3 has 15 amino acids. The germline CDR1 and CDR2 sequences are SGDLS and YYNGEE. CDR3 amino acids: CASSVAPSGQDEQYF. For the CDR3, the DNA is TGTGCCAGCAGCGTAGCCCCCAGTGGACAGGACGAGCAGTACTTC.